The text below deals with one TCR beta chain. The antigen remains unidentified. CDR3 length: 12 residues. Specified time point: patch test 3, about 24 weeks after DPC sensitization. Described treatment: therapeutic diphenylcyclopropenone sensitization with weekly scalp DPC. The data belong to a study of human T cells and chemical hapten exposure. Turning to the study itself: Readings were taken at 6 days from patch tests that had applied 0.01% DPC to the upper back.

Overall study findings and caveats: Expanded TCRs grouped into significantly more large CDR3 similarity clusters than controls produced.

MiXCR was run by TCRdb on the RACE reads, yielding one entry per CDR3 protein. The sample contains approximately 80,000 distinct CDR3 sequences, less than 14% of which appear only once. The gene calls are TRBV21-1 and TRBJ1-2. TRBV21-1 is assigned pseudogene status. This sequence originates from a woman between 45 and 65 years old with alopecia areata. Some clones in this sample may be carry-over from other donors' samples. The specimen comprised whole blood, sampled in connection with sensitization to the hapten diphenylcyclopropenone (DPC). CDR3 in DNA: TGTGCCAGCAGCAAAGAACTGCTCGGCTACACCTTC. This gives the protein CASSKELLGYTF.